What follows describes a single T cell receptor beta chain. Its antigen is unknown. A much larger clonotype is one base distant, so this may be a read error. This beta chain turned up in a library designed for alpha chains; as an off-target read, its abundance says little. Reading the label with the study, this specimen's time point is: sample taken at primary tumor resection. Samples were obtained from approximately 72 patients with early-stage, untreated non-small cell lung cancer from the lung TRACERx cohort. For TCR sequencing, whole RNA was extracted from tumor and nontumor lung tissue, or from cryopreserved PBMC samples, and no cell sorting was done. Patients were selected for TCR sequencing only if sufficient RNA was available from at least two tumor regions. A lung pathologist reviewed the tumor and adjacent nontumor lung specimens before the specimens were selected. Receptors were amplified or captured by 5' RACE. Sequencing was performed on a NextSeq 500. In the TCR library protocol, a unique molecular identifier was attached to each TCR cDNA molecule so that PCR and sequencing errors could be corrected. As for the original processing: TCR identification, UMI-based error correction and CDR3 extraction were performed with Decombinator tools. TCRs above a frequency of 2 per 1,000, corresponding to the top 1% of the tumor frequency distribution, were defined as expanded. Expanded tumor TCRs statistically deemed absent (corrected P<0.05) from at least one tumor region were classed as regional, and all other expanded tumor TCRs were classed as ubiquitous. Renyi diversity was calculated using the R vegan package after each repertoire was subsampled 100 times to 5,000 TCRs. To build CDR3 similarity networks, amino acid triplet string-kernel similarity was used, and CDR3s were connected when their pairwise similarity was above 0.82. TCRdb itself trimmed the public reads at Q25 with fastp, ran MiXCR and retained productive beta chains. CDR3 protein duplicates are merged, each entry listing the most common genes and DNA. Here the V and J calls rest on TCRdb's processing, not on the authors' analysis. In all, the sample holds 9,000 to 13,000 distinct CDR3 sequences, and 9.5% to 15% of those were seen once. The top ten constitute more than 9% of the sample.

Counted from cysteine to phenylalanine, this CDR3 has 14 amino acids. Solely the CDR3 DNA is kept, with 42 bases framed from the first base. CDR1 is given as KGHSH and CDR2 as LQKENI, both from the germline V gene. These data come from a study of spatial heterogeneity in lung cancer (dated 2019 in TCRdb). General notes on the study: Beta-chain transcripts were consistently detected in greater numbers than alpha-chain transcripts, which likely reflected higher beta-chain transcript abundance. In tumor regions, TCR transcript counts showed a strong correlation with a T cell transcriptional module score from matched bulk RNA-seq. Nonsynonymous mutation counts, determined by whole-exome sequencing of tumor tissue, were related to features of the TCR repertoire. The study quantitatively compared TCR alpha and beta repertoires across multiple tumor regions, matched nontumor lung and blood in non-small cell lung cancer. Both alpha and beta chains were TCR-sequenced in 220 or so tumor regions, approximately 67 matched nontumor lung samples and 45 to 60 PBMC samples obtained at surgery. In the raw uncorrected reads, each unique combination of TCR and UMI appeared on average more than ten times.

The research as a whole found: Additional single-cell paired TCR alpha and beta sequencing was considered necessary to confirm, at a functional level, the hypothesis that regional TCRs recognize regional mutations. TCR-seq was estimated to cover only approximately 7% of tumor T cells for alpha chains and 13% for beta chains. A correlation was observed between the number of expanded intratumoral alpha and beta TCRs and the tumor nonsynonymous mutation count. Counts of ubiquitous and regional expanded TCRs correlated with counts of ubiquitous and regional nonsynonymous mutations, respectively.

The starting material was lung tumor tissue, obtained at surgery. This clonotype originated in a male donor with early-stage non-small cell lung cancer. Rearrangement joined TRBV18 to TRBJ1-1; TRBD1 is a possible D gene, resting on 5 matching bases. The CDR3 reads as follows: CANSPIRGTTEAFF. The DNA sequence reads TGTGCCAACTCACCAATCCGGGGGACCACTGAAGCTTTCTTT.